Detailed here is one T cell receptor (beta chain). Time point in this sample: peripheral blood 6 weeks after treatment start. The data were produced by immunoSEQ multiplex PCR, yet TCRdb's version contains in-frame clones alone and is incomplete. The sample records about 120,000 clones, around 88% being singletons. These data originate in a study of PD-L1 blockade in urothelial cancer. After removal of 0 bases from V and 4 bases from J, the junction contained 6 bases not matched to a gene. Germline assignment: CDR1 SGHVS and CDR2 FNYEAQ. This CDR3 has 16 amino acids. The sequences come from PBMCs, collected around atezolizumab (anti-PD-L1) treatment. The V and J genes are TRBV7-6 and TRBJ2-7, with 10 bases aligning to TRBD2. The origin of this receptor is a man aged 55 to 70 with urothelial cancer. The CDR3 DNA reads TGTGCCAGCAGCTTAGCTTCCACTAGCGGGGTATACGAGCAGTACTTC. Its translation: CASSLASTSGVYEQYF.